The TCR beta chain under discussion was sequenced for a study of early T cells in non-severe SARS-CoV-2 infection. Study results and caveats: VDJdb-based annotation leaned toward anti-spike CD8 responses and missed private and CD4 specificities.

As regards this clonotype: The antigen is undetermined.

TCRdb reprocessed the 5' RACE reads via MiXCR and lists one record per CDR3 protein. This sample yields around 77,000 distinct CDR3 sequences, of which roughly 15% are seen a single time; approximately 3.8% belongs to the top ten. The sequence came from an adult who was a healthcare worker with PCR-confirmed SARS-CoV-2 infection or an uninfected control (not recorded which). Sample: whole blood, taken at baseline.

CDR3 sequence reads: CASSPSPRTDTQYF. CDR3 nucleotides: TGTGCCAGCTCACCCTCTCCGAGGACAGATACGCAGTATTTT. The genes are TRBV18 and TRBJ2-3; D is undetermined. The CDR3 totals 14 residues. Germline V gene sequence: CDR1 KGHSH, CDR2 LQKENI. V dropped 3 bases and J dropped 3 bases, with 10 bases sitting between them. Filled out from reference TRBV18 and TRBJ2-3, the complete variable domain reads NAGVMQNPRHLVRRRGQEARLRCSPMKGHSHVYWYRQLPEEGLKFMVYLQKENIIDESGMPKERFSAEFPKEGPSILRIQQVVRGDSAAYFCASSPSPRTDTQYFGPGTRLTVL.